This TCR beta chain was sequenced in a study of blood T cell repertoires in COVID-19. Germline CDR1 and CDR2: GTSNPN and SVGIG (reference sequence). This CDR3 is built from 12 residues. Trimming took 5 bases from V and 3 from J; bases not matched to a gene: 2. The data were produced by immunoSEQ multiplex PCR, yet TCRdb's version contains in-frame clones alone and is incomplete. The sample gives roughly 99,000 clones, 85% to 90% of which show up once; 2.1% is in the top ten. The sample taken for sequencing was peripheral blood. This receptor was obtained from a man aged 50 to 60 with COVID-19, enrolled during active disease. The chain couples TRBV30 to TRBJ2-7, with 9 bases identical to TRBD1. The CDR3, as DNA: TGTGCCTGGGGACAGGGGATCTACGAGCAGTACTTC. It specifies CAWGQGIYEQYF.